Detailed here is one T cell receptor beta chain. Antigen unknown. Some clones are missing from TCRdb's copy, which holds only in-frame ones; the method was immunoSEQ multiplex PCR. The sample has around 28,000 clones; around four fifths are singletons. The V end was cut by 6 bases, the J end by 0 bases, with 8 bases between. Per germline, CDR1 LGHNT and CDR2 FRNRAP. The length of the CDR3 is 13 residues. Time point in this sample: cycle 4 day 1 (C4D1), after less than 7 weeks of nivolumab. Relapse after autologous stem cell transplantation occurred in every patient, and brentuximab vedotin exposure varied. Magnetic negative selection of thawed PBMCs was the method by which CD4+ T cells were purified. The source of the sample is a study of PD-1 blockade in classical Hodgkin lymphoma. Points from the study as a whole: Significant TCR diversity gains by C4D1 occurred in CD4+ but not CD8+ cells.

Source: CD4+ T cells from blood, taken before the fourth cycle of nivolumab. This chain links TRBV12-5 with TRBJ2-5; maybe TRBD1 (6 bases). The TCR sequence derives from a human donor with classical Hodgkin lymphoma. CDR3 coding DNA: TGTGCTAGTGGGGGACAAAACCAAGAGACCCAGTACTTC. This encodes CASGGQNQETQYF.